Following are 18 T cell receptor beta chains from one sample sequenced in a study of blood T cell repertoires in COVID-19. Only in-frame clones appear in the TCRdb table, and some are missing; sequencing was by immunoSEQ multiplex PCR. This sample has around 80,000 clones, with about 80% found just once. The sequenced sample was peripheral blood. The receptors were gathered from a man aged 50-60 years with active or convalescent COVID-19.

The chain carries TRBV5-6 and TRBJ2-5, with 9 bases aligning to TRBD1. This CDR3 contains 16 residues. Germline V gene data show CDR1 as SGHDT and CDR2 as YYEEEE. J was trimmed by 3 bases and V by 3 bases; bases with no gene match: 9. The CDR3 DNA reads TGTGCCAGCAGCTCTTCCGGGACAGGGATCAAAGAGACCCAGTACTTC. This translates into CASSSSGTGIKETQYF.

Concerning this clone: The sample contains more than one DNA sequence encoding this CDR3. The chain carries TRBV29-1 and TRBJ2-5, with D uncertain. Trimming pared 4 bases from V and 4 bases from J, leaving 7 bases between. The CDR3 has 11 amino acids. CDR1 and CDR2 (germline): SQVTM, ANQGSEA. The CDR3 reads CSVGSGETQYF. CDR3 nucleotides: TGCAGCGTTGGGTCAGGAGAGACCCAGTACTTC.

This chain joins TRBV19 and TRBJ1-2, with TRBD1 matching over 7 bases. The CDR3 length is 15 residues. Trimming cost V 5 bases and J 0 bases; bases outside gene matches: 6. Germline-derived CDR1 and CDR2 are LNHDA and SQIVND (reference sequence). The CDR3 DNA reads TGTGCCAGTAGTTTACGACAGGGTTCTAACTATGGCTACACCTTC. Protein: CASSLRQGSNYGYTF.

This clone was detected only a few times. The CDR3, as DNA: TGTGCCAGCAGCTTGCAAACCCAGGGTGGAAAACTGTTTTTT. It translates to CASSLQTQGGKLFF. The chain joins TRBV5-6 to TRBJ1-4; maybe TRBD1 (5 bases). The CDR3 has 14 residues. V was cut by 1 base and J by 10 bases, with 14 bases left in between. Germline CDR1 SGHDT, CDR2 YYEEEE.

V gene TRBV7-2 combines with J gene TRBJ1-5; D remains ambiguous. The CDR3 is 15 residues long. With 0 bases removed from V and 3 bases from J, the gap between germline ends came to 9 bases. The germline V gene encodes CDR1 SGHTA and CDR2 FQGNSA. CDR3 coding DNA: TGTGCCAGCAGCTTAGCGAGGGCAGTCAATCAGCCCCAGCATTTT. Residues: CASSLARAVNQPQHF.

This chain's CDR3 is CASSDLAGGTDTQYF. CDR3 DNA sequence: TGTGCCAGCAGTGACCTAGCGGGGGGAACAGATACGCAGTATTTT. This rearrangement joins TRBV6-4 to TRBJ2-3; TRBD2 matches at 11 bases. Unmatched junction bases numbered 1, after V lost 2 bases and J lost 3 bases. The CDR3 spans 15 residues. The germline gives CDR1 MRHNA, CDR2 SNTAGT.

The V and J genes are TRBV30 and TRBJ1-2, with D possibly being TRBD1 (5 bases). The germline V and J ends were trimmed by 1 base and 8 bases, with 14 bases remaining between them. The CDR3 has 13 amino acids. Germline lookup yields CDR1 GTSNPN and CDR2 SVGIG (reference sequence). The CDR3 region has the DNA TGTGCCTGGAGTGGGGGCAGGGATGGCGGCTACACCTTC. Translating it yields CAWSGGRDGGYTF.

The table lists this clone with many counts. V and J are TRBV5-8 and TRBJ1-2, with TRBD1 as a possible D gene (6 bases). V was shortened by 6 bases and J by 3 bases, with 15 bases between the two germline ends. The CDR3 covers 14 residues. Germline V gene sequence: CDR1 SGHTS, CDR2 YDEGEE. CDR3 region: CASTTRGGYYGYTF. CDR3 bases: TGTGCCAGCACCACCAGAGGGGGTTACTATGGCTACACCTTC.

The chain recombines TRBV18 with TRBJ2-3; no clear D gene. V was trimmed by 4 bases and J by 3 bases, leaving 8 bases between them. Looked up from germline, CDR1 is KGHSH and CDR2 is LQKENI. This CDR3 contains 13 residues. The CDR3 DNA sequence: TGTGCCAGCTCACTCGATAGTACAGATACGCAGTATTTT. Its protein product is CASSLDSTDTQYF.

DNA for the CDR3: TGTGCCAGCACCTTACAGGATAGCAATCAGCCCCAGCATTTT. It encodes CASTLQDSNQPQHF. The chain combines TRBV5-6 with TRBJ1-5; maybe TRBD1 (5 bases). Trimming removed 6 bases from V and 0 bases from J, with 10 bases in between. The CDR3 extends over 14 amino acids. CDR1 SGHDT and CDR2 YYEEEE come from the germline V gene.

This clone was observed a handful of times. The CDR3 sequence: CASSQTGGSQPQHF. The CDR3 DNA follows: TGTGCCAGCAGCCAAACAGGGGGTTCTCAGCCCCAGCATTTT. The genes are TRBV3-1 (or the pseudogene TRBV3-2) and TRBJ1-5, with 8 bases that match TRBD1. This CDR3 contains 14 residues. Germline V gene sequence: CDR1 LGHDT, CDR2 YNNKEL (reference sequence). V lost 2 bases, J lost 6 bases, and 3 bases stayed unmatched.

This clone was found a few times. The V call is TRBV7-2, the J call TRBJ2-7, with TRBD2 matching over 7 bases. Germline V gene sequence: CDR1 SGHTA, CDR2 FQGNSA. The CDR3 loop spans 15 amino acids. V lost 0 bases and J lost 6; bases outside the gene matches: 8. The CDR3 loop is CASSLASGERGEQYF. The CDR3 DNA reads TGTGCCAGCAGCTTAGCTAGCGGAGAGCGGGGCGAGCAGTACTTC.

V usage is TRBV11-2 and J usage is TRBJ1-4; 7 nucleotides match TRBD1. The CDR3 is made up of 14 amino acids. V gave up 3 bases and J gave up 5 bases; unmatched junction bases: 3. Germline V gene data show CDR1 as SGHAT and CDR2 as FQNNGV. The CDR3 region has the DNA TGTGCCAGCAGCTTGTCCAGGGGGAATGAAAAACTGTTTTTT. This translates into CASSLSRGNEKLFF.

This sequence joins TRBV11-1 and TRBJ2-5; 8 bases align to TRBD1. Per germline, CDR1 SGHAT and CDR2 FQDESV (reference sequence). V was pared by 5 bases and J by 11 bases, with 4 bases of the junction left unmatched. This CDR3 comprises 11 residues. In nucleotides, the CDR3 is TGTGCCAGCAGCCTTGACAGGGGTCAGTACTTC. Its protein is CASSLDRGQYF.

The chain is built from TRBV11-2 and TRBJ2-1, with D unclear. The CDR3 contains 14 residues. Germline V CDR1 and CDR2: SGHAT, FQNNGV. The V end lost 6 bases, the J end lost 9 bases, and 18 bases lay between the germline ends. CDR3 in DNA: TGTGCCAGCAGTCCCCCTCTCATAGATGCTGAGCAGTTCTTC. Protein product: CASSPPLIDAEQFF.

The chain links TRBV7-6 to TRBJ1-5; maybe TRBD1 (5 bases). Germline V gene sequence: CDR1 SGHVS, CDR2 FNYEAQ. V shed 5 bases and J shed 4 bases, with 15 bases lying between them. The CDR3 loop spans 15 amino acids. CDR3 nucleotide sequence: TGTGCCAGCAGCCCTTTAGGCAGGGCAAATCAGCCCCAGCATTTT. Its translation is CASSPLGRANQPQHF.

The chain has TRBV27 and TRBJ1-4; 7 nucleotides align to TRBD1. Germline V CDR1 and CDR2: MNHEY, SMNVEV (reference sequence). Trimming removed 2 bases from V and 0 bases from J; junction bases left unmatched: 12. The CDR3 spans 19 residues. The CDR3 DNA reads TGTGCCAGCAGTTTAAGATACAGGGGTACATCGGCAACTAATGAAAAACTGTTTTTT. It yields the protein CASSLRYRGTSATNEKLFF.

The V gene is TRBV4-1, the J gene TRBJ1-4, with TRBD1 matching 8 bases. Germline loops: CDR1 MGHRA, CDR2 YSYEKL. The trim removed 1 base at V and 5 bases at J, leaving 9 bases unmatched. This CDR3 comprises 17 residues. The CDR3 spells CASSQGPSGGANEKLFF. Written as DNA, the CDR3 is TGCGCCAGCAGCCAAGGTCCCTCAGGGGGCGCGAATGAAAAACTGTTTTTT.